The T cell receptor beta chain under discussion was sequenced for a study of control samples from healthy donors and cancer patients. The CDR3 is 14 amino acids. Trimming took 5 bases from V and 4 from J, leaving 15 bases between them. The germline gives CDR1 SGHTA, CDR2 FQGNSA. Measured with immunoSEQ multiplex PCR; TCRdb has only the in-frame clones, and not every one. The sample lists roughly 150,000 clones, about 94% occurring once. The receptor was isolated from a man aged 50 or older in good health. V usage is TRBV7-2 and J usage is TRBJ2-7; perhaps TRBD1 as D (5 bases). The sample was blood. This chain's CDR3 is CASSPSRGSYEQYF. The CDR3 DNA reads as TGTGCCAGCAGCCCTTCTAGGGGCTCGTACGAGCAGTACTTC.